The 27 T cell receptor beta chains given below trace back to one sample, sequenced in a study of blood T cells in healthy people across ages. A second about 7 to 12 cycle PCR used barcoded and J-beta primers. TCRdb passed the 5' RACE reads through MiXCR, listing each CDR3 protein once. Of over 600,000 distinct CDR3 sequences in the sample, over 20% were seen once. Sequenced input: blood. Every receptor here comes from a man in his 70s in good health.

The chain carries TRBV28 and TRBJ2-3; TRBD1 aligns across 7 bases. V was clipped by 5 bases and J by 0 bases; unmatched bases: 11. The germline CDR1 and CDR2 sequences are MDHEN and SYDVKM. The CDR3 runs to 17 residues. The CDR3 spells CASSPIGQASSTDTQYF. The CDR3 nucleotides read TGTGCCAGCAGTCCTATAGGACAGGCATCTAGCACAGATACGCAGTATTTT.

In this sample, this clonotype turned up many times. The chain's CDR3 is CASSRTDNPNTGELFF. The CDR3 DNA reads as TGCGCCAGCAGCAGAACAGACAACCCCAACACCGGGGAGCTGTTTTTT. The genes are TRBV5-1 and TRBJ2-2; D unresolved. V was shortened by 4 bases and J by 2 bases, with 15 bases between the two germline ends. The CDR3 covers 16 residues. The germline CDR1 and CDR2 sequences are SGHRS and YFSETQ. The full variable domain, its missing parts supplied by reference TRBV5-1 and TRBJ2-2, is KAGVTQTPRYLIKTRGQQVTLSCSPISGHRSVSWYQQTPGQGLQFLFEYFSETQRNKGNFPGRFSGRQFSNSRSEMNVSTLELGDSALYLCASSRTDNPNTGELFFGEGSRLTVL.

There are a few counts of this clonotype. The chain uses TRBV10-3 and TRBJ2-7; 15 bases are shared with TRBD2. This CDR3 is built from 15 residues. Germline loops: CDR1 ENHRY, CDR2 SYGVKD. Trimming at V came to 7 bases and at J to 5 bases, leaving 6 bases not matched to a gene. The CDR3 sequence: CAIKGTSGRTHEQYF. The DNA of the CDR3 is TGTGCCATCAAAGGGACTAGCGGGAGGACTCACGAGCAGTACTTC.

This clonotype has only a few counts. This sequence joins TRBV2 and TRBJ1-6, with 9 bases lining up with TRBD1. Germline V lookup: CDR1 SNHLY, CDR2 FYNNEI. Trimming took 5 bases from V and 0 from J; bases not matched to a gene: 5. CDR3 length: 17 residues. For the CDR3, the DNA is TGTGCCAGCAGTTTGGACAGGGGATCCTCCTATAATTCACCCCTCCACTTT. It translates to CASSLDRGSSYNSPLHF.

The chain employs TRBV20-1 and TRBJ1-2; tentatively, D is TRBD1 (6 bases). CDR3 length: 13 amino acids. V lost 0 bases and J lost 4, with 9 bases in between. CDR1 DFQATT and CDR2 SNEGSKA come from the germline V gene (reference sequence). Written as DNA, the CDR3 is TGCAGTGCTAGAGAACAGGGCGGCTATGGCTACACCTTC. This encodes CSAREQGGYGYTF.

Ten or more counts support this clonotype. The V gene is TRBV2, the J gene TRBJ2-7, with D perhaps TRBD1 or TRBD2 (5 bases each). The CDR3 spans 15 residues. V was clipped by 3 bases and J by 2 bases, with 14 bases between them. Germline-derived CDR1 and CDR2 are SNHLY and FYNNEI. This CDR3 reads CASSEIWDGAYEQYF. CDR3 sequence (DNA): TGTGCCAGCAGTGAGATTTGGGACGGAGCCTACGAGCAGTACTTC. The full variable domain, completed using reference TRBV2 and TRBJ2-7, is EPEVTQTPSHQVTQMGQEVILRCVPISNHLYFYWYRQILGQKVEFLVSFYNNEISEKSEIFDDQFSVERPDGSNFTLKIRSTKLEDSAMYFCASSEIWDGAYEQYFGPGTRLTVT.

The table lists this clonotype with a few counts. The chain joins TRBV7-2 to TRBJ2-5; maybe TRBD2 (5 bases). Per germline, CDR1 SGHTA and CDR2 FQGNSA. Trimming took 2 bases from V and 4 from J, leaving 11 bases between them. The CDR3 is 14 residues long. This CDR3 is CASSLYGLAETQYF. The CDR3 DNA reads TGTGCCAGCAGCTTATACGGCCTAGCAGAGACCCAGTACTTC.

The genes are TRBV29-1 and TRBJ2-5; TRBD2 matches at 7 bases. The CDR3 has 17 amino acids. J gave up 3 bases and V 3 bases, and 16 bases lay outside the gene matches. Germline V CDR1 and CDR2: SQVTM, ANQGSEA. DNA of the CDR3: TGCAGCGTTGAGCCGCTAGCGGTCCTCGTCCCGAAAGAGACCCAGTACTTC. As protein: CSVEPLAVLVPKETQYF.

CDR3 sequence reads: CATSDALGQGRKLFF. The CDR3 bases are TGTGCCACCAGTGACGCTCTGGGACAGGGACGAAAACTGTTTTTT. The rearrangement joins TRBV24-1 to TRBJ1-4; 9 bases line up with TRBD1. The CDR3 totals 15 residues. The J segment lost 10 bases and the V segment lost 4 bases, leaving 9 bases of the junction unmatched. The germline V gene has CDR1 KGHDR and CDR2 SFDVKD.

This clonotype was seen a few times. The V and J genes are TRBV5-1 and TRBJ2-4; D may be TRBD2 (6 bases). From germline, CDR1 is SGHRS and CDR2 YFSETQ. This CDR3 spans 14 amino acids. Trimming took off 6 bases at V and 6 bases at J, with 16 bases between the two ends. The CDR3 bases are TGCGCCAGCATTGCGCGGGACTCCGCAAACATTCAGTACTTC. Protein: CASIARDSANIQYF.

Ten or more counts support this clonotype. This sequence joins TRBV18 and TRBJ2-7, with TRBD1 matching 9 bases. This CDR3 has 13 amino acids. V was pared by 8 bases and J by 4 bases, with 6 bases of the junction left unmatched. Germline CDR1 KGHSH, CDR2 LQKENI. The CDR3 loop reads CASSPGTGYEQYF. The CDR3 DNA is TGTGCCAGCAGTCCGGGGACAGGGTACGAGCAGTACTTC.

This chain connects TRBV25-1 to TRBJ2-5; D perhaps matches TRBD1 (8 bases). The end of the DNA aligns better with TRBJ2-1, so the J call may be wrong. CDR3 length equals 19 residues. The germline CDR1 and CDR2 sequences are MGHDK and SYGVNS. The CDR3 DNA reads TGTGCCAGCAGCGAAACACAGGGACAGGCGGGAGCCTCGTTGTATGAGCAGTTCTTC. This translates into CASSETQGQAGASLYEQFF.

The rearrangement links TRBV20-1 to TRBJ2-5; D gene uncertain. This CDR3 spans 15 amino acids. Germline CDR1 DFQATT, CDR2 SNEGSKA (reference sequence). V was pared by 0 bases and J by 2 bases, with 13 bases between. The CDR3 loop reads CSARDLDGRQETQYF. DNA of the CDR3: TGCAGTGCTAGAGATCTGGACGGACGACAAGAGACCCAGTACTTC.

This chain joins TRBV5-1 and TRBJ2-3; D remains ambiguous. The germline V gene has CDR1 SGHRS and CDR2 YFSETQ. The CDR3 is 16 amino acids. The ends were cut back, 4 bases at V and 0 bases at J, with 15 bases in the middle. CDR3 amino acids: CASSPWTDFSTDTQYF. DNA for the CDR3: TGCGCCAGCAGCCCCTGGACGGATTTTAGCACAGATACGCAGTATTTT.

With respect to this clonotype: This may be a read error: a much more frequent sequence differs by one nucleotide. The limits of the CDR3 on the DNA are not certain, so only TCRdb's listed CDR3 is given. The CDR3 here is CASSVGQGAETRYF. The rearrangement joins TRBV6-2 or TRBV6-3 to TRBJ2-5; TRBD1, as called in the table, went unchecked against the DNA. Germline lookup yields CDR1 MNHEY and CDR2 SVGEGT. The CDR3 extends over 14 residues, inclusive of both ends.

This clonotype was seen only a few times. The chain employs TRBV6-4 and TRBJ2-2, with D possibly called TRBD1 or TRBD2 (5 bases each). Deletions cut 4 bases from V and 2 bases from J, with 11 bases between. This CDR3 region has 15 residues. Germline CDR1 is MRHNA and CDR2 is SNTAGT. The CDR3 region has the DNA TGTGCCAGCAGTGCAGGGAGTCCAAACACCGGGGAGCTGTTTTTT. As protein: CASSAGSPNTGELFF.

The chain joins TRBV15 to TRBJ2-5; 8 bases are shared with TRBD2. The junction had 13 bases not matched to a gene; V was cut back by 6 bases and J by 4 bases. Germline values: CDR1 LNHNV, CDR2 YYDKDF (reference sequence). This CDR3 region has 16 residues. The CDR3 DNA reads as TGTGCCACCAGAGATGATATAGCGGGAAATAGAGAGACCCAGTACTTC. Residues: CATRDDIAGNRETQYF. Full variable domain (missing parts from reference TRBV15 and TRBJ2-5): DAMVIQNPRYQVTQFGKPVTLSCSQTLNHNVMYWYQQKSSQAPKLLFHYYDKDFNNEADTPDNFQSRRPNTSFCFLDIRSPGLGDTAMYLCATRDDIAGNRETQYFGPGTRLLVL.

This clonotype was seen at least ten times. The gene calls are TRBV20-1 and TRBJ2-5; either TRBD1 or TRBD2 may supply D (5 bases each). The ends were cut back, 6 bases at V and 4 bases at J, with 12 bases in the middle. CDR3 size: 12 residues. CDR1 DFQATT and CDR2 SNEGSKA come from the germline V gene (reference sequence). CDR3 sequence: CSAWDLAETQYF. The CDR3, as DNA: TGCAGTGCCTGGGACCTCGCAGAGACCCAGTACTTC.

A few counts support this clonotype. The genes are TRBV10-3 and TRBJ2-7; D gene ambiguous. CDR1 is ENHRY and CDR2 is SYGVKD in the germline V gene. The CDR3 runs 12 residues. V dropped 3 bases and J dropped 2 bases, with 5 bases sitting between them. The CDR3 protein is CAISDGAYEQYF. The CDR3 bases are TGTGCCATCAGTGACGGAGCCTACGAGCAGTACTTC.

This clonotype was seen at least ten times. The chain joins TRBV29-1 to TRBJ1-2, with a possible D match to TRBD1 (5 bases). The CDR3 length is 12 residues. CDR1 SQVTM and CDR2 ANQGSEA come from the germline V gene. V dropped 7 bases and J dropped 2 bases, with 11 bases sitting between them. In DNA form, the CDR3 reads TGCAGCGCCCATACAGGAAACTATGGCTACACCTTC. Encoded protein: CSAHTGNYGYTF.

In regard to this clonotype: It may be a read error: a sequence one base away is much more abundant. The V and J genes are TRBV27 and TRBJ2-5; 10 bases map to TRBD2. The end of the DNA fits TRBJ2-7 better, so the J call may be wrong. There are 18 residues in the CDR3. In germline, CDR1 is MNHEY, CDR2 SMNVEV (reference sequence). The CDR3 bases are TGTGCCAGCAGTTCGCACTGGGCTAGCGGGAGTCGCTCCTACGAGCAGTACTTC. Translated, it gives CASSSHWASGSRSYEQYF.

V and J are TRBV20-1 and TRBJ2-1, with TRBD2 matching 8 bases. The germline V gene encodes CDR1 DFQATT and CDR2 SNEGSKA (reference sequence). The CDR3 has 17 residues. V was pared by 0 bases and J by 4 bases, with 11 bases of the junction left unmatched. CDR3 DNA: TGCAGTGCTAGAGACCGGGGGGTAGCGGGACGGTACAATGAGCAGTTCTTC. Residues: CSARDRGVAGRYNEQFF.

The V and J genes are TRBV15 and TRBJ2-1; TRBD1 agrees at 9 bases. CDR3 length: 15 residues. Unmatched junction bases numbered 6, after V lost 3 bases and J lost 6 bases. Germline CDR1 and CDR2: LNHNV and YYDKDF (reference sequence). The CDR3 DNA is TGTGCCACCAGCAGCACAGGGGGCGCAGGCAATGAGCAGTTCTTC. Residues: CATSSTGGAGNEQFF.

The gene calls are TRBV20-1 and TRBJ2-7; D ambiguous. Between the trimmed V and J ends, which lost 6 bases and 2 bases, there was a span of 11 bases. Per the germline V gene, CDR1 is DFQATT and CDR2 is SNEGSKA (reference sequence). The CDR3 sequence is 12 residues long. CDR3 nucleotides: TGCAGTGCGGCCTCCCCAACCTACGAGCAGTACTTC. Protein: CSAASPTYEQYF.

This clonotype was seen only a few times. This chain connects TRBV7-2 to TRBJ2-5, with D possibly matching TRBD2 (6 bases). Trimming left V 1 base short and J 5 bases short, with 11 bases between. The length of the CDR3 is 14 residues. Per the germline V gene, CDR1 is SGHTA and CDR2 is FQGNSA. The CDR3 region has the DNA TGTGCCAGCAGCTTAGGTCGGACTAAGGAGACCCAGTACTTC. It is translated as CASSLGRTKETQYF.

This clonotype was counted between two and nine times. The chain combines TRBV19 with TRBJ2-1, with TRBD1 matching 8 bases. Germline values: CDR1 LNHDA, CDR2 SQIVND (reference sequence). Unmatched junction bases numbered 11, after V lost 9 bases and J lost 7 bases. This CDR3 is built from 14 residues. As DNA, the CDR3 is TGTGCCAGCAATGACAGGGGAGAAAAGAATGAGCAGTTCTTC. Translation gives CASNDRGEKNEQFF.

The sample holds a few counts of this clonotype. The J gene is TRBJ2-1, the V gene TRBV20-1; 12 positions agree with TRBD1. This CDR3 has 13 residues. Germline V gene sequence: CDR1 DFQATT, CDR2 SNEGSKA (reference sequence). Losses at the gene ends were 5 bases for V and 7 bases for J; bases not matched to a gene: 3. The CDR3 reads CSAGTGGRNEQFF. In nucleotides, the CDR3 is TGCAGTGCTGGGACAGGGGGCAGGAATGAGCAGTTCTTC.